What follows are 23 T cell receptor beta chains derived from one specimen sequenced in a study of cytomegalovirus exposure and HLA in healthy donors. PCR primers comprised 60 Vbeta and 13 Jbeta primers. Some clones are missing from TCRdb's copy, which holds only in-frame ones; the method was immunoSEQ multiplex PCR. The repertoire includes 270,000 or so clones, roughly 88% of them detected once, and roughly 4% sits in the top ten. Sequences were obtained from PBMCs. Receptors were obtained from a man aged 35 to 55 in good health and CMV-seropositive.

This chain connects TRBV11-2 to TRBJ2-5, with 7 bases aligning to TRBD2. Looked up from germline, CDR1 is SGHAT and CDR2 is FQNNGV. This CDR3 has 17 residues. The V segment lost 1 base and the J segment 5 bases; nucleotides outside the gene matches: 13. The CDR3 DNA sequence: TGTGCCAGCAGCTTAGTCGGCGGGAGAATCTTGGCGGAGACCCAGTACTTC. Protein sequence: CASSLVGGRILAETQYF.

The chain joins TRBV19 to TRBJ2-5; weak D call: TRBD2 (6 bases). Near its end, the DNA agrees better with TRBJ2-7, so the J call may be wrong. Germline CDR1 is LNHDA and CDR2 is SQIVND (reference sequence). The CDR3 is 13 residues long. The chain's CDR3 is CASSMRDFYEQYF. CDR3 bases: TGTGCCAGTAGTATGAGGGACTTCTACGAGCAGTACTTC.

This chain joins TRBV7-2 and TRBJ2-7, with 7 bases lining up with TRBD2. Germline CDR1 is SGHTA and CDR2 is FQGNSA. The CDR3 totals 14 residues. J gave up 2 bases and V 3 bases, and 4 bases lay outside the gene matches. The CDR3 bases are TGTGCCAGCAGCTTTTCTCTAGCGGCCTACGAGCAGTACTTC. This sequence encodes CASSFSLAAYEQYF.

The CDR3 DNA follows: TGTGCCAGCAGTCCGTGGACAAGATTTAACTATGGCTACACCTTC. Protein product: CASSPWTRFNYGYTF. The chain employs TRBV28 and TRBJ1-2; possible D gene TRBD1, 5 bases. Germline V gene sequence: CDR1 MDHEN, CDR2 SYDVKM. The germline V and J ends were trimmed by 5 bases and 1 base, with 14 bases remaining between them. The CDR3 runs to 15 residues.

This chain links TRBV7-9 with TRBJ2-2; 8 nucleotides align to TRBD2. Germline V gene lookup returns CDR1 SEHNR and CDR2 FQNEAQ (reference sequence). This CDR3 is built from 16 residues. J lost 7 bases, V lost 7 bases, and 14 bases had no gene match. The CDR3 nucleotides are TGTGCCAGCAACCGAGCCTCGGGGGGGGCCGGCGGGGAGCTGTTTTTT. This gives the protein CASNRASGGAGGELFF. Filled out from reference TRBV7-9 and TRBJ2-2, the complete variable domain reads DTGVSQNPRHKITKRGQNVTFRCDPISEHNRLYWYRQTLGQGPEFLTYFQNEAQLEKSRLLSDRFSAERPKGSFSTLEIQRTEQGDSAMYLCASNRASGGAGGELFFGEGSRLTVL.

J is TRBJ1-2 and V is TRBV29-1, with D perhaps TRBD1 (5 bases). The CDR3 sequence is 12 residues long. The V end lost 2 bases, the J end lost 8 bases, and 12 bases lay between the germline ends. CDR1 SQVTM and CDR2 ANQGSEA come from the germline V gene. The CDR3 is CSVEKGSQGYTF. As DNA, the CDR3 is TGCAGCGTTGAAAAGGGGTCTCAAGGCTACACCTTC.

This chain uses TRBV19 with TRBJ1-5, with a possible D match to TRBD1 (5 bases). CDR1 LNHDA and CDR2 SQIVND come from the germline V gene (reference sequence). V lost 10 bases, J lost 9 bases, and 19 bases lay in between. There are 13 residues in the CDR3. In nucleotides, the CDR3 is TGTGCCACTAAGGGGCACCCCTATTCGCCCCAGCATTTT. Its translation: CATKGHPYSPQHF. Drawing the rest from reference TRBV19 and TRBJ1-5, the complete variable domain is DGGITQSPKYLFRKEGQNVTLSCEQNLNHDAMYWYRQDPGQGLRLIYYSQIVNDFQKGDIAEGYSVSREKKESFPLTVTSAQKNPTAFYLCATKGHPYSPQHFGDGTRLSIL.

This clone was observed a few times. This chain connects TRBV5-5 to TRBJ1-1; D is uncertain. The CDR3 loop spans 12 amino acids. Trimming shortened V by 0 bases and J by 7 bases, and 7 bases separated the two germline ends. Germline loops: CDR1 SGHKS, CDR2 YYEKEE (reference sequence). The CDR3 nucleotides read TGTGCCAGCAGCTTGGTTGGCAGTGAAGCTTTCTTT. Translating gives CASSLVGSEAFF.

The rearrangement uses TRBV4-1 and TRBJ2-1; TRBD2 matches at 12 bases. Germline CDR1 reads MGHRA; CDR2 reads YSYEKL. This CDR3 comprises 16 residues. The ends lost 0 bases at V and 7 bases at J; junction bases unmatched: 4. The CDR3 spells CASSQDLTSGRNEQFF. The CDR3, as DNA: TGCGCCAGCAGCCAAGATCTGACTAGCGGGAGAAATGAGCAGTTCTTC.

The chain has TRBV10-2 and TRBJ2-5; 7 bases are shared with TRBD2. Trimming at V came to 6 bases and at J to 1 base, leaving 8 bases not matched to a gene. The CDR3 extends over 15 amino acids. Germline lookup yields CDR1 WSHSY and CDR2 SAAADI. CDR3 sequence (DNA): TGCGCCAGCAGCGGGGGATGGACTAGCCAAGAGACCCAGTACTTC. It encodes CASSGGWTSQETQYF.

This clone was picked up a small number of times. V and J are TRBV4-1 and TRBJ1-1; tentatively, D is TRBD1 (6 bases). Germline lookup yields CDR1 MGHRA and CDR2 YSYEKL. CDR3 length: 14 residues. V dropped 1 base and J dropped 4 bases, with 10 bases sitting between them. CDR3 sequence (DNA): TGCGCCAGCAGCCAAGCGGGGGGCATCACTGAAGCTTTCTTT. Its translation: CASSQAGGITEAFF.

The V gene is TRBV28, the J gene TRBJ2-5; D perhaps matches TRBD2 (5 bases). The CDR3 runs to 15 residues. In germline, CDR1 is MDHEN, CDR2 SYDVKM. V lost 5 bases and J 5 bases, leaving 18 bases between the germline ends. The CDR3 DNA sequence: TGTGCCAGCAGTACCCCGGGGAGCGGTGGGGAGACCCAGTACTTC. This sequence encodes CASSTPGSGGETQYF.

CDR3 amino acids: CASSIRAGFGANVLTF. CDR3 nucleotide sequence: TGTGCCAGTAGTATACGGGCGGGGTTTGGGGCCAACGTCCTGACTTTC. The V call is TRBV19, the J call TRBJ2-6, with D perhaps matching TRBD2 (6 bases). V was shortened by 2 bases and J by 3 bases, with 11 bases between the two germline ends. CDR1 and CDR2 (germline): LNHDA, SQIVND (reference sequence). The CDR3 runs to 16 residues.

For the CDR3, the DNA is TGTGCCAGCAGCTTGATTGGGGGGGCTGGCTACACCTTC. Protein: CASSLIGGAGYTF. The chain has TRBV5-4 and TRBJ1-2; perhaps TRBD1 as D (6 bases). Trimming removed 1 base at V and 7 bases at J, with 11 bases between. The CDR3 runs 13 residues. CDR1 is SGHNT, CDR2 YYREEE, per germline (reference sequence).

V gene TRBV18 combines with J gene TRBJ2-7, with 8 bases identical to TRBD1. This CDR3 is built from 14 residues. J gave up 6 bases and V 4 bases, and 8 bases lay outside the gene matches. CDR1 and CDR2 from the germline V gene are KGHSH and LQKENI. Written as DNA, the CDR3 is TGTGCCAGCTCACTCCAGGGGGCGCCTGGCGAGCAGTACTTC. This sequence encodes CASSLQGAPGEQYF.

This chain uses TRBV5-4 with TRBJ1-2, with 8 bases lining up with TRBD1. The trim removed 4 bases at V and 7 bases at J, leaving 9 bases unmatched. Germline V gene data show CDR1 as SGHNT and CDR2 as YYREEE (reference sequence). This CDR3 contains 14 residues. CDR3 nucleotide sequence: TGTGCCAGCAGCGGAGGACAGGGCTTTCTTGGCTACACCTTC. This translates into CASSGGQGFLGYTF.

The chain joins TRBV18 to TRBJ1-1; TRBD1 is a possible D gene (5 bases). Germline CDR1 reads KGHSH; CDR2 reads LQKENI. The CDR3 covers 17 residues. Trimming removed 3 bases at V and 3 bases at J, with 20 bases between. For the CDR3, the DNA is TGTGCCAGCTCACCCCCCCTCGGTGGAGGGGAGGACACTGAAGCTTTCTTT. Its protein is CASSPPLGGGEDTEAFF.

This sequence joins TRBV4-1 and TRBJ2-3, with 7 nucleotides matching TRBD1. Trimming cost V 1 base and J 3 bases; bases outside gene matches: 7. CDR3 length equals 16 residues. CDR1 and CDR2 from the germline V gene are MGHRA and YSYEKL. CDR3 in DNA: TGCGCCAGCAGCCAAGCAACAGGGGTTTTTACAGATACGCAGTATTTT. Amino acid sequence: CASSQATGVFTDTQYF.

The chain is built from TRBV19 and TRBJ2-1; the match to TRBD2 covers 11 bases. Losses at the gene ends were 7 bases for V and 9 bases for J; bases not matched to a gene: 14. The CDR3 is 16 residues long. Germline CDR1 reads LNHDA; CDR2 reads SQIVND (reference sequence). The CDR3, as DNA: TGTGCCAGTACTCAACGGGCACTAGCGGGAGAGCTTGAGCAGTTCTTC. This codes for CASTQRALAGELEQFF. The full variable domain, rest sourced from reference TRBV19 and TRBJ2-1, is DGGITQSPKYLFRKEGQNVTLSCEQNLNHDAMYWYRQDPGQGLRLIYYSQIVNDFQKGDIAEGYSVSREKKESFPLTVTSAQKNPTAFYLCASTQRALAGELEQFFGPGTRLTVL.

This rearrangement joins TRBV4-1 to TRBJ2-1; TRBD2 matches 7 bases. The ends lost 0 bases at V and 1 base at J; junction bases unmatched: 6. The CDR3 length is 17 residues. Germline CDR1 MGHRA, CDR2 YSYEKL. The CDR3 loop reads CASSQDRSSGSYNEQFF. The CDR3 DNA reads TGCGCCAGCAGCCAAGATCGGTCTAGCGGATCCTACAATGAGCAGTTCTTC.

This clone was recorded only once. The rearrangement joins TRBV5-1 to TRBJ2-7, with D possibly being TRBD2 (5 bases). V gave up 0 bases and J gave up 0 bases, with 10 bases separating them. The CDR3 spans 15 residues. In germline, CDR1 is SGHRS, CDR2 YFSETQ. CDR3 sequence reads: CASSLEDGISYEQYF. The CDR3 DNA reads TGCGCCAGCAGCTTGGAGGACGGGATCTCCTACGAGCAGTACTTC.

V usage is TRBV27 and J usage is TRBJ1-4; D is perhaps TRBD1 (6 bases). The CDR3 is made up of 18 amino acids. The V and J ends lost 3 bases and 4 bases respectively, with 21 bases between them. Germline lookup yields CDR1 MNHEY and CDR2 SMNVEV (reference sequence). In DNA form, the CDR3 reads TGTGCCAGCAGTTTTAGGTTTAGGGCAGGGGATAATAATGAAAAACTGTTTTTT. The encoded protein is CASSFRFRAGDNNEKLFF.

The rearrangement uses TRBV5-4 and TRBJ2-5; 8 bases line up with TRBD2. The end of the DNA fits TRBJ2-7 better, so the J call may be wrong. The germline CDR1 and CDR2 sequences are SGHNT and YYREEE (reference sequence). The CDR3 is made up of 16 amino acids. CDR3 bases: TGTGCCAGCAGCTTGGAAGGTGACGGGAGGGCCTACGAGCAGTACTTC. Translating it yields CASSLEGDGRAYEQYF.